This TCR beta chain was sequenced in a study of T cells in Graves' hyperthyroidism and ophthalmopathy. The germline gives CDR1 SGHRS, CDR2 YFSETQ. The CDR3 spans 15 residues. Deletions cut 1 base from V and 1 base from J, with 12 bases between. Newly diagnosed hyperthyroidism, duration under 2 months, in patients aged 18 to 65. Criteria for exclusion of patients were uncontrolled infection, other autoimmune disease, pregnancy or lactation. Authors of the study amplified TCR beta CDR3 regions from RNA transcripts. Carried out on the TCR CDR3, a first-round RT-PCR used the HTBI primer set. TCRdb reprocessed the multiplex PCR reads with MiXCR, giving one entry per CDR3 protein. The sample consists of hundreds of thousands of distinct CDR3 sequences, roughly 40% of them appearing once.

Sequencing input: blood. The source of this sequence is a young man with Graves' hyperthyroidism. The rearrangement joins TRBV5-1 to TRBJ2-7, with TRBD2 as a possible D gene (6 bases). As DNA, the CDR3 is TGCGCCAGCAGCTTGTTAGTTGGGGGGTCCTACGAGCAGTACTTC. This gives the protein CASSLLVGGSYEQYF.